This T cell receptor beta chain is drawn from a study of blood T cell repertoires in COVID-19. For the study at large: In each case, the material was cDNA or gDNA derived from T cells, B-cell-depleted T cells, or PBMCs.

In the original analysis: Amplification of reference gene primers provided the estimated nucleated cell counts. Sequencing used immunoSEQ multiplex PCR; TCRdb keeps in-frame clones, though not all of them. V and J calls and clone size are copied from that table; D and trimming were computed from the DNA. This table holds 300,000 to 350,000 clones, around 85% found once. Trimming removed 6 bases from V and 1 base from J; junction bases left unmatched: 8. This CDR3 is built from 14 residues. Germline assignment: CDR1 SQVTM and CDR2 ANQGSEA. This clone showed up just once. All enrollees were about 18 to 89 years old and from 25 or so US areas. Recovery among Cohort 3 donors was established by two negative PCRs, clearance, or symptom resolution.

This TCR came from a man aged 25-45 years who had recovered from COVID-19. The V gene is TRBV29-1, the J gene TRBJ1-1, with 7 bases matching TRBD1. Sequenced sample: PBMCs or T cells enriched from blood (not recorded which). For the CDR3, the DNA is TGCAGCGTGGCGAGGACAGGAGGGAACACTGAAGCTTTCTTT. It translates to CSVARTGGNTEAFF.